One sample yielded the 19 T cell receptor beta chains listed below, sequenced in a study of T cells in Graves' hyperthyroidism and ophthalmopathy. From RNA transcripts, TCR beta CDR3 regions were amplified. An initial round of RT-PCR targeting the TCR CDR3 relied on the HTBI primer set. Each CDR3 protein is one row after TCRdb ran MiXCR on the multiplex PCR reads. The table lists 600,000 to 650,000 distinct CDR3 sequences, about a sixth of them singletons, with less than 4.5% in the top ten. What was sequenced was blood. Every receptor here comes from a woman in her twenties or thirties with Graves' hyperthyroidism.

The chain recombines TRBV7-2 with TRBJ1-1, with 10 nucleotides matching TRBD1. In germline, CDR1 is SGHTA, CDR2 FQGNSA. CDR3 length: 15 residues. V was clipped by 4 bases and J by 6 bases; unmatched bases: 8. CDR3 DNA: TGTGCCAGCAGCTACCGGGACAGGGGACAACCTGAAGCTTTCTTT. It specifies CASSYRDRGQPEAFF.

A remark on this clonotype: Possible read error: a much larger clone is one base away. The rearrangement links TRBV7-2 to TRBJ2-3; D may be TRBD2 (6 bases). CDR3 length: 14 amino acids. From germline, CDR1 is SGHTA and CDR2 FQGNSA. V lost 0 bases, J lost 8 bases, and 12 bases lay in between. This chain's CDR3 is CASSLALGGGTQYF. In DNA form, the CDR3 reads TGTGCCAGCAGCTTAGCGCTGGGGGGAGGTACGCAGTATTTT.

This clonotype was observed a handful of times. The chain uses TRBV15 and TRBJ2-7, with 9 positions matching TRBD1. CDR1 and CDR2 (germline): LNHNV, YYDKDF (reference sequence). V shed 0 bases, J shed 7 bases, and the junction held 7 bases outside the gene matches. This CDR3 spans 15 amino acids. For the CDR3, the DNA is TGTGCCACCAGCAGAGATCAAGGACAGGGGAGGGAGCAGTACTTC. Its protein is CATSRDQGQGREQYF.

J is TRBJ2-1 and V is TRBV7-3; 10 bases line up with TRBD2. Germline V gene lookup returns CDR1 SGHTA and CDR2 FQGTGA. The V gene end was trimmed by 5 bases and the J gene end by 7 bases; junction bases not matched to a gene: 8. The CDR3 is 15 amino acids. DNA for the CDR3: TGTGCCAGCAGCCAGACTAGCGGGCCCTCGAATGAGCAGTTCTTC. This codes for CASSQTSGPSNEQFF.

The chain carries TRBV2 and TRBJ2-3; D call uncertain. The CDR3 is 13 amino acids. With 7 bases removed from V and 2 bases from J, the gap between germline ends came to 10 bases. Per germline, CDR1 SNHLY and CDR2 FYNNEI. Here the CDR3 DNA reads TGTGCCAGCATGGGCCTCCTCACAGATACGCAGTATTTT. Translation gives CASMGLLTDTQYF. Based on the CDR3 plus reference TRBV2 and TRBJ2-3, the full variable domain is EPEVTQTPSHQVTQMGQEVILRCVPISNHLYFYWYRQILGQKVEFLVSFYNNEISEKSEIFDDQFSVERPDGSNFTLKIRSTKLEDSAMYFCASMGLLTDTQYFGPGTRLTVL.

CDR3 protein: CASSTRTGPNYGYTF. In nucleotides, the CDR3 is TGTGCCAGCAGTACCCGGACAGGGCCTAACTATGGCTACACCTTC. The J gene is TRBJ1-2, the V gene TRBV6-7; 8 positions agree with TRBD1. TRBV6-7 is noted as an ORF with a role that remains uncertain. Trimming cost V 5 bases and J 0 bases; bases outside gene matches: 5. This CDR3 comprises 15 residues.

This clonotype was observed at least ten times. This chain links TRBV20-1 with TRBJ2-7; D ambiguous. Germline V CDR1 and CDR2: DFQATT, SNEGSKA (reference sequence). The ends were cut back, 2 bases at V and 4 bases at J, with 6 bases in the middle. The CDR3 runs 11 residues. The CDR3: CSARPQYEQYF. DNA for the CDR3: TGCAGTGCTAGACCCCAATACGAGCAGTACTTC.

This clonotype was recorded at least ten times. The rearrangement links TRBV6-5 to TRBJ1-1, with D perhaps matching TRBD1 (5 bases). Trimming removed 2 bases from V and 6 bases from J, with 10 bases in between. Per the germline V gene, CDR1 is MNHEY and CDR2 is SVGAGI. The CDR3 has 13 amino acids. CDR3 coding DNA: TGTGCCAGCAGTTACGGGGGACTCGCTGAAGCTTTCTTT. As protein: CASSYGGLAEAFF.

The gene calls are TRBV20-1 and TRBJ2-7; possibly TRBD1 for D (7 bases). The CDR3 contains 15 residues. Trimming stripped 7 bases from V and 3 bases from J, with 22 bases between. The V gene's germline CDR1 is DFQATT and CDR2 SNEGSKA (reference sequence). The CDR3 sequence is CSVRGDSGRLYEQYF. CDR3 DNA sequence: TGCAGTGTTAGGGGGGACAGTGGTCGGCTCTACGAGCAGTACTTC.

Only a few counts were recorded for this clonotype. This chain links TRBV2 with TRBJ1-2; tentatively, D is TRBD1 (5 bases). V was pared by 1 base and J by 3 bases, with 9 bases between. The CDR3 spans 14 residues. Germline-derived CDR1 and CDR2 are SNHLY and FYNNEI. The CDR3 bases are TGTGCCAGCAGTGAAGTTGACAGCTACTATGGCTACACCTTC. Its translation: CASSEVDSYYGYTF.

This clonotype has a count of ten or more. The J gene is TRBJ1-1, the V gene TRBV27, with a weak D call TRBD1 (5 bases). The V and J ends lost 2 bases and 0 bases respectively, with 10 bases between them. This CDR3 comprises 15 residues. Germline V gene data show CDR1 as MNHEY and CDR2 as SMNVEV (reference sequence). The CDR3 sequence: CASSLNRLLNTEAFF. The CDR3 DNA is TGTGCCAGCAGTTTAAACAGGCTCTTGAACACTGAAGCTTTCTTT.

Ten or more counts support this clonotype. The rearrangement joins TRBV3-1 to TRBJ2-7; 7 bases agree with TRBD2. The germline V gene encodes CDR1 LGHDT and CDR2 YNNKEL (reference sequence). The J segment lost 3 bases and the V segment lost 4 bases, leaving 12 bases of the junction unmatched. The length of the CDR3 is 16 residues. The CDR3 bases are TGTGCCAGCAGCCGGTTGTGGGGGACTACCCTCTACGAGCAGTACTTC. This encodes CASSRLWGTTLYEQYF.

This clonotype was observed a few times. The chain links TRBV28 to TRBJ1-4; perhaps TRBD1 as D (5 bases). CDR3 size: 16 residues. CDR1 and CDR2 from the germline V gene are MDHEN and SYDVKM. V was trimmed by 2 bases and J by 7 bases, leaving 17 bases between them. CDR3: CASSLIFDSIIEKLFF. The DNA for the CDR3 is TGTGCCAGCAGTTTAATCTTTGACAGCATAATTGAAAAACTGTTTTTT.

This chain connects TRBV5-6 to TRBJ2-2, with 12 bases fitting TRBD2. After removal of 4 bases from V and 4 bases from J, the junction contained 11 bases not matched to a gene. In germline, CDR1 is SGHDT, CDR2 YYEEEE. The CDR3 runs to 18 residues. CDR3 coding DNA: TGTGCCAGCAGCCCGGACCCGACTAGCGGGAGTCTCACCGGGGAGCTGTTTTTT. Its protein product is CASSPDPTSGSLTGELFF.

This clonotype was counted ten times or more. The chain joins TRBV5-1 to TRBJ1-5; the D is unclear. CDR3 size: 15 residues. V gave up 0 bases and J gave up 2 bases, with 9 bases separating them. CDR1 is SGHRS, CDR2 YFSETQ, per germline. CDR3 DNA: TGCGCCAGCAGCTTGGGTCCCCTGGGCAATCAGCCCCAGCATTTT. Amino acid sequence: CASSLGPLGNQPQHF.

This clonotype was observed at least ten times. The V call is TRBV2, the J call TRBJ2-7, with D hard to call. V was trimmed by 4 bases and J by 3 bases, leaving 7 bases between them. The CDR3 is made up of 12 amino acids. Germline V gene data show CDR1 as SNHLY and CDR2 as FYNNEI. The CDR3 is CASSGRDYEQYF. DNA of the CDR3: TGTGCCAGCAGTGGTCGCGACTACGAGCAGTACTTC.

The chain is built from TRBV27 and TRBJ1-4, with D unclear. V was trimmed by 8 bases and J by 4 bases, leaving 17 bases between them. This CDR3 spans 15 amino acids. Per germline, CDR1 MNHEY and CDR2 SMNVEV (reference sequence). The CDR3 spells CASGLIGRYNEKLFF. DNA for the CDR3: TGTGCCAGCGGTCTTATCGGACGGTATAATGAAAAACTGTTTTTT. Together with reference TRBV27 and TRBJ1-4, the CDR3 gives the full variable domain: EAQVTQNPRYLITVTGKKLTVTCSQNMNHEYMSWYRQDPGLGLRQIYYSMNVEVTDKGDVPEGYKVSRKEKRNFPLILESPSPNQTSLYFCASGLIGRYNEKLFFGSGTQLSVL.

The table lists this clonotype with many counts. This chain uses TRBV28 with TRBJ1-3; TRBD1 is a possible D gene (5 bases). This CDR3 is built from 15 residues. Germline CDR1 and CDR2: MDHEN and SYDVKM. V was cut by 4 bases and J by 3 bases, with 13 bases left in between. CDR3 region: CASSSPRDGGNTIYF. The CDR3 nucleotides read TGTGCCAGCAGTTCCCCCCGGGACGGTGGAAACACCATATATTTT.

Written as DNA, the CDR3 is TGCAGTGCTAATCGCCCGGGGACTGAAGCTTTCTTT. It yields the protein CSANRPGTEAFF. The chain links TRBV20-1 to TRBJ1-1; D not resolved. V shed 4 bases and J shed 5 bases, with 11 bases lying between them. The CDR3 is made up of 12 amino acids. CDR1 is DFQATT and CDR2 is SNEGSKA in the germline V gene (reference sequence).